The TCR beta chain described here comes from a study of tumor-infiltrating lymphocytes in primary liver carcinoma. Germline V gene sequence: CDR1 MNHNS, CDR2 SASEGT. The CDR3 loop spans 16 amino acids. Unsorted bulk tissue, roughly 20-33 mg of it, served as the source for co-extraction of RNA and DNA. Total RNA (approximately 0.5 ug) served as template for TCR beta cDNA synthesis primed by a constant-region primer. Nested multiplex PCR, run for three rounds with slightly modified ARM-PCR, yielded TCR beta libraries. Primers for the first two PCR rounds were TRBV1-TRBV30 forward primers and a C-beta reverse primer (around 10 cycles per round). MiXCR was run by TCRdb on the multiplex PCR reads, yielding one entry per CDR3 protein. This sample has 37,000 or so distinct CDR3 sequences, with more than 70% found just once. This clonotype occurred once. Relative to the germline gene, one junction end is altered; a read error may explain this.

The sample was tumor-adjacent normal liver tissue. The chain has TRBV6-1 and TRBJ2-3; 9 nucleotides match TRBD2. This clonotype originated in a man aged 35-49 years with primary liver carcinoma and hepatitis B virus infection. This chain's CDR3 is CANREEAGGPGDTHYF. CDR3 nucleotides: TGTGCCAACAGGGAGGAGGCGGGAGGGCCGGGAGATACGCACTATTTT.